This entry concerns a single T cell receptor (beta chain). The authors carried out high-throughput sequencing of TCR beta. They applied it to CD8+ and CD4+ T cells obtained from blood. Negative isolation yielded CD8+ and CD4+ T cells; FACS enriched TEMRA cells. Random hexamers were used to reverse transcribe 0.5 to 1 ug of RNA. Across 54 Vbeta and 13 Jbeta, TCR beta CDR3 was amplified with immunoSEQ multiplex PCR. TCRdb used MiXCR to reprocess the immunoSEQ multiplex PCR reads, holding one entry per CDR3 protein. This sample has about 130,000 distinct CDR3 sequences, with approximately 94% found just once. J was trimmed by 4 bases and V by 5 bases; bases with no gene match: 11. CDR3 size: 15 residues. From germline, CDR1 is MNHNY and CDR2 SVGAGI (reference sequence). The entry originates in a study of CD8 T cells in Susac syndrome.

The chain combines TRBV6-6 with TRBJ2-7; 7 bases align to TRBD1. The material sequenced was CD4+ T cells from PBMCs. The receptor was derived from a human donor with multiple sclerosis. The DNA for the CDR3 is TGTGCCAGCAGTCCCCCGAGAGGGGGCCAGTACGAGCAGTACTTC. It codes for CASSPPRGGQYEQYF.